This T cell receptor beta chain is from a study of blood T cell repertoires in COVID-19. Trimming shortened V by 6 bases and J by 8 bases, and 13 bases separated the two germline ends. Germline V gene sequence: CDR1 MDHEN, CDR2 SYDVKM. The CDR3 runs 13 residues. Assay: immunoSEQ multiplex PCR; the TCRdb copy retains only in-frame clones and omits some. The data show tens of thousands of clones, less than 90% seen once. Material for sequencing was peripheral blood. The genes are TRBV28 and TRBJ1-4; D unresolved. The receptor comes from a man aged 50-60 years with acute or convalescent COVID-19. CDR3 loop: CASRPPLREKLFF. In DNA form, the CDR3 reads TGTGCCAGCAGGCCCCCGCTTCGGGAAAAACTGTTTTTT. The full variable domain, in which reference TRBV28 and TRBJ1-4 provide the parts outside the CDR3, is DVKVTQSSRYLVKRTGEKVFLECVQDMDHENMFWYRQDPGLGLRLIYFSYDVKMKEKGDIPEGYSVSREKKERFSLILESASTNQTSMYLCASRPPLREKLFFGSGTQLSVL.